Shown below are 21 T cell receptor beta chains from a single sample sequenced in a study of regulatory T cells in long-lasting Graves disease. The time point is: persistent/refractory GD, antithyroid drugs over 5 years with positive TRAb. RNA extracted from PBMCs served as the sequencing template. Building the TCR beta libraries relied on iRepertoire HTBI primers, and CDR3 regions underwent Arm-PCR. TCRdb passed the multiplex PCR reads through MiXCR, listing each CDR3 protein once. The sample lists under 500,000 distinct CDR3 sequences; less than 25% were seen once. This specimen was peripheral blood mononuclear cells (PBMCs), taken when the disease was refractory, from a patient treated with antithyroid drugs. All receptors derive from a female donor with Graves disease.

This clonotype was seen many times. The gene calls are TRBV6-2 or TRBV6-3 and TRBJ2-2; TRBD2 agrees at 7 bases. CDR3 length equals 17 residues. Trimming took 2 bases from V and 1 from J; bases not matched to a gene: 7. Germline CDR1 is MNHEY and CDR2 is SVGEGT. The CDR3 loop is CASSYNWVAGNTGELFF. As DNA, the CDR3 is TGTGCCAGCAGTTACAATTGGGTAGCGGGGAACACCGGGGAGCTGTTTTTT.

This clonotype showed up just a few times. This sequence joins TRBV29-1 and TRBJ1-2; 8 bases align to TRBD1. J gave up 6 bases and V 7 bases, and 13 bases lay outside the gene matches. The CDR3 spans 14 residues. Germline lookup yields CDR1 SQVTM and CDR2 ANQGSEA. The CDR3 DNA follows: TGCAGCGCGGGGCCGCACGGACAGGGACATGGCTACACCTTC. It encodes CSAGPHGQGHGYTF. The variable domain in full, completed from reference TRBV29-1 and TRBJ1-2, reads SAVISQKPSRDICQRGTSLTIQCQVDSQVTMMFWYRQQPGQSLTLIATANQGSEATYESGFVIDKFPISRPNLTFSTLTVSNMSPEDSSIYLCSAGPHGQGHGYTFGSGTRLTVV.

Many counts were recorded for this clonotype. The chain recombines TRBV6-1 with TRBJ2-5, with no clear D. Germline V CDR1 and CDR2: MNHNS, SASEGT. V was clipped by 1 base and J by 7 bases, with 4 bases between them. CDR3 length: 11 amino acids. This CDR3 is CASSEVLTQYF. The CDR3 nucleotides read TGTGCCAGCAGTGAAGTGCTGACCCAGTACTTC.

Concerning this clonotype itself: This may come from a read error, since a much larger clone is one base off. The conserved phenylalanine or tryptophan normally closing the CDR3 is absent here, so this likely arose from a read error. This sequence joins TRBV2 and TRBJ2-5; the D is unclear. Germline loops: CDR1 SNHLY, CDR2 FYNNEI. The CDR3 is 13 residues long. V lost 6 bases and J 2 bases, leaving 10 bases between the germline ends. This CDR3 is CASSGLRQETQYS. The DNA of the CDR3 is TGTGCCAGCAGCGGTTTAAGGCAAGAGACCCAGTACTCC.

In its sample, this clonotype was seen many times. The V gene is TRBV20-1, the J gene TRBJ1-1; tentatively, D is TRBD1 (5 bases). Germline CDR1 DFQATT, CDR2 SNEGSKA (reference sequence). This CDR3 is built from 15 residues. V was shortened by 3 bases and J by 4 bases, with 18 bases between the two germline ends. CDR3 nucleotides: TGCAGTGCTAGCCCAATTAACACAGGCGGCACTGAAGCTTTCTTT. Its protein is CSASPINTGGTEAFF.

At least ten counts were recorded for this clonotype. J is TRBJ1-5 and V is TRBV28; possible D gene TRBD1, 5 bases. There are 12 residues in the CDR3. CDR1 and CDR2 from the germline V gene are MDHEN and SYDVKM. V gave up 8 bases and J gave up 5 bases, with 10 bases separating them. This CDR3 reads CASQDTYQPQHF. The CDR3 DNA is TGTGCCAGCCAGGACACCTATCAGCCCCAGCATTTT.

This rearrangement joins TRBV12-3 or TRBV12-4 to TRBJ2-7; D unclear. V lost 3 bases to trimming and J lost 6 bases, with 12 bases between them. This CDR3 spans 13 amino acids. CDR3 sequence reads: CASSFLVDGEQYF. The CDR3 nucleotides read TGTGCCAGCAGTTTTTTGGTGGACGGCGAGCAGTACTTC.

This chain links TRBV15 with TRBJ2-7; 10 nucleotides match TRBD1. J lost 5 bases, V lost 5 bases, and 0 bases had no gene match. The CDR3 is made up of 12 amino acids. CDR1 LNHNV and CDR2 YYDKDF come from the germline V gene (reference sequence). CDR3 region: CATSGTGDEQYF. Written as DNA, the CDR3 is TGTGCCACCAGCGGGACAGGGGACGAGCAGTACTTC.

This clonotype has a handful of counts. This chain uses TRBV20-1 with TRBJ2-7, with 8 positions matching TRBD2. V was pared by 6 bases and J by 3 bases, with 13 bases of the junction left unmatched. Germline V gene data show CDR1 as DFQATT and CDR2 as SNEGSKA (reference sequence). The CDR3 sequence is 15 residues long. CDR3: CSADAGTSGYYEQYF. In DNA, the CDR3 is TGCAGTGCCGACGCAGGGACTAGTGGATACTACGAGCAGTACTTC.

The V and J genes are TRBV7-2 and TRBJ1-2; D perhaps matches TRBD1 (6 bases). From germline, CDR1 is SGHTA and CDR2 FQGNSA. V lost 1 base, J lost 3 bases, and 24 bases lay in between. The CDR3 is made up of 19 amino acids. CDR3 sequence: CASSLGHAAQGPLDYGYTF. The DNA of the CDR3 is TGTGCCAGCAGCTTAGGGCACGCGGCACAGGGTCCGTTGGACTATGGCTACACCTTC.

The chain's CDR3 is CATSREDGRSYNEQFF. CDR3 in DNA: TGTGCCACCAGCAGAGAAGACGGGAGGTCCTACAATGAGCAGTTCTTC. This chain links TRBV15 with TRBJ2-1, with 7 bases matching TRBD2. Germline V gene data show CDR1 as LNHNV and CDR2 as YYDKDF (reference sequence). With V trimmed by 0 bases and J by 1 base, 3 bases remained unmatched. The CDR3 loop spans 16 amino acids.

This clonotype was counted at least ten times. The rearrangement uses TRBV27 and TRBJ2-7; 11 bases match TRBD2. The germline CDR1 and CDR2 sequences are MNHEY and SMNVEV (reference sequence). This CDR3 contains 16 residues. The V and J ends lost 4 bases and 2 bases, in that order; junction bases with no gene match: 7. CDR3 nucleotide sequence: TGTGCCAGCAGTTATGTGGGACTAGCGGCCGCCTACGAGCAGTACTTC. It is translated as CASSYVGLAAAYEQYF.

This clonotype has a count of ten or more. This chain uses TRBV2 with TRBJ2-2; D is uncertain. This CDR3 comprises 14 residues. Germline V gene sequence: CDR1 SNHLY, CDR2 FYNNEI. The ends were cut back, 0 bases at V and 2 bases at J, with 4 bases in the middle. The CDR3 reads CASSEADNTGELFF. The CDR3 region has the DNA TGTGCCAGCAGTGAAGCGGATAACACCGGGGAGCTGTTTTTT.

The chain has TRBV15 and TRBJ2-1, with 8 bases fitting TRBD2. After removal of 1 base from V and 7 bases from J, the junction contained 6 bases not matched to a gene. CDR1 is LNHNV, CDR2 YYDKDF, per germline (reference sequence). CDR3 length: 15 residues. The DNA of the CDR3 is TGTGCCACCAGCAGAGCCCCGGCTAGCGGGAATGAGCAGTTCTTC. Translation: CATSRAPASGNEQFF.

The table lists this clonotype with a count of one. The V and J genes are TRBV27 and TRBJ2-7; 8 positions agree with TRBD2. Per germline, CDR1 MNHEY and CDR2 SMNVEV (reference sequence). J gave up 5 bases and V 3 bases, and 12 bases lay outside the gene matches. The CDR3 runs to 16 residues. In nucleotides, the CDR3 is TGTGCCAGCAGTTTGGGTTGGGGGCGGGAGGTTGACGAGCAGTACTTC. This codes for CASSLGWGREVDEQYF.

In this sample, this clonotype turned up a few times. This chain joins TRBV20-1 and TRBJ2-3, with 7 bases that match TRBD1. This CDR3 is built from 12 residues. The germline CDR1 and CDR2 sequences are DFQATT and SNEGSKA (reference sequence). CDR3 sequence reads: CRTGQTTDTQYF. For the CDR3, the DNA is TGCAGAACGGGACAGACCACAGATACGCAGTATTTT.

In regard to this clonotype: Given a much more abundant clone one base away, this may be a read error. V gene TRBV6-1 combines with J gene TRBJ2-7; 10 bases match TRBD1. From germline, CDR1 is MNHNS and CDR2 SASEGT. The CDR3 loop spans 16 amino acids. CDR3 loop: CTSSPIWGQGIYEQYF. CDR3 DNA: TGTACCAGCAGTCCTATCTGGGGACAGGGGATCTACGAGCAGTACTTC.

The chain recombines TRBV5-5 with TRBJ1-1, with TRBD1 as a possible D gene (5 bases). Germline CDR1 SGHKS, CDR2 YYEKEE (reference sequence). The CDR3 loop spans 15 amino acids. The V gene lost 0 bases and the J gene lost 4 bases, with 13 bases spanning the gap. The CDR3 DNA reads TGTGCCAGCAGCTTGGACGTGGGCGGGGGCACTGAAGCTTTCTTT. Its protein product is CASSLDVGGGTEAFF. Complete variable domain (other parts from reference TRBV5-5 and TRBJ1-1): DAGVTQSPTHLIKTRGQQVTLRCSPISGHKSVSWYQQVLGQGPQFIFQYYEKEERGRGNFPDRFSARQFPNYSSELNVNALLLGDSALYLCASSLDVGGGTEAFFGQGTRLTVV.

The rearrangement joins TRBV6-1 to TRBJ2-1, with TRBD2 identical over 9 bases. CDR1 and CDR2 (germline): MNHNS, SASEGT. V lost 7 bases and J lost 3; bases outside the gene matches: 10. CDR3 size: 16 residues. CDR3 in amino acids: CASMGSGGRVYNEQFF. CDR3 in DNA: TGTGCCAGCATGGGGAGCGGCGGGAGGGTCTACAATGAGCAGTTCTTC.

This clonotype appeared a few times. The chain employs TRBV19 and TRBJ2-7; the match to TRBD2 covers 10 bases. After removal of 3 bases from V and 5 bases from J, the junction contained 4 bases not matched to a gene. The CDR3 loop spans 14 amino acids. Germline V lookup: CDR1 LNHDA, CDR2 SQIVND (reference sequence). The CDR3 reads CASSMGLASHEQYF. CDR3 bases: TGTGCCAGTAGTATGGGACTAGCGTCGCACGAGCAGTACTTC.

This chain uses TRBV5-1 with TRBJ2-7; 8 bases fit TRBD2. The V segment lost 7 bases and the J segment 2 bases; nucleotides outside the gene matches: 5. The CDR3 runs to 13 residues. The germline V gene has CDR1 SGHRS and CDR2 YFSETQ. The chain's CDR3 is CASQRERTYEQYF. Here the CDR3 DNA reads TGCGCCAGCCAGCGGGAGAGGACCTACGAGCAGTACTTC.